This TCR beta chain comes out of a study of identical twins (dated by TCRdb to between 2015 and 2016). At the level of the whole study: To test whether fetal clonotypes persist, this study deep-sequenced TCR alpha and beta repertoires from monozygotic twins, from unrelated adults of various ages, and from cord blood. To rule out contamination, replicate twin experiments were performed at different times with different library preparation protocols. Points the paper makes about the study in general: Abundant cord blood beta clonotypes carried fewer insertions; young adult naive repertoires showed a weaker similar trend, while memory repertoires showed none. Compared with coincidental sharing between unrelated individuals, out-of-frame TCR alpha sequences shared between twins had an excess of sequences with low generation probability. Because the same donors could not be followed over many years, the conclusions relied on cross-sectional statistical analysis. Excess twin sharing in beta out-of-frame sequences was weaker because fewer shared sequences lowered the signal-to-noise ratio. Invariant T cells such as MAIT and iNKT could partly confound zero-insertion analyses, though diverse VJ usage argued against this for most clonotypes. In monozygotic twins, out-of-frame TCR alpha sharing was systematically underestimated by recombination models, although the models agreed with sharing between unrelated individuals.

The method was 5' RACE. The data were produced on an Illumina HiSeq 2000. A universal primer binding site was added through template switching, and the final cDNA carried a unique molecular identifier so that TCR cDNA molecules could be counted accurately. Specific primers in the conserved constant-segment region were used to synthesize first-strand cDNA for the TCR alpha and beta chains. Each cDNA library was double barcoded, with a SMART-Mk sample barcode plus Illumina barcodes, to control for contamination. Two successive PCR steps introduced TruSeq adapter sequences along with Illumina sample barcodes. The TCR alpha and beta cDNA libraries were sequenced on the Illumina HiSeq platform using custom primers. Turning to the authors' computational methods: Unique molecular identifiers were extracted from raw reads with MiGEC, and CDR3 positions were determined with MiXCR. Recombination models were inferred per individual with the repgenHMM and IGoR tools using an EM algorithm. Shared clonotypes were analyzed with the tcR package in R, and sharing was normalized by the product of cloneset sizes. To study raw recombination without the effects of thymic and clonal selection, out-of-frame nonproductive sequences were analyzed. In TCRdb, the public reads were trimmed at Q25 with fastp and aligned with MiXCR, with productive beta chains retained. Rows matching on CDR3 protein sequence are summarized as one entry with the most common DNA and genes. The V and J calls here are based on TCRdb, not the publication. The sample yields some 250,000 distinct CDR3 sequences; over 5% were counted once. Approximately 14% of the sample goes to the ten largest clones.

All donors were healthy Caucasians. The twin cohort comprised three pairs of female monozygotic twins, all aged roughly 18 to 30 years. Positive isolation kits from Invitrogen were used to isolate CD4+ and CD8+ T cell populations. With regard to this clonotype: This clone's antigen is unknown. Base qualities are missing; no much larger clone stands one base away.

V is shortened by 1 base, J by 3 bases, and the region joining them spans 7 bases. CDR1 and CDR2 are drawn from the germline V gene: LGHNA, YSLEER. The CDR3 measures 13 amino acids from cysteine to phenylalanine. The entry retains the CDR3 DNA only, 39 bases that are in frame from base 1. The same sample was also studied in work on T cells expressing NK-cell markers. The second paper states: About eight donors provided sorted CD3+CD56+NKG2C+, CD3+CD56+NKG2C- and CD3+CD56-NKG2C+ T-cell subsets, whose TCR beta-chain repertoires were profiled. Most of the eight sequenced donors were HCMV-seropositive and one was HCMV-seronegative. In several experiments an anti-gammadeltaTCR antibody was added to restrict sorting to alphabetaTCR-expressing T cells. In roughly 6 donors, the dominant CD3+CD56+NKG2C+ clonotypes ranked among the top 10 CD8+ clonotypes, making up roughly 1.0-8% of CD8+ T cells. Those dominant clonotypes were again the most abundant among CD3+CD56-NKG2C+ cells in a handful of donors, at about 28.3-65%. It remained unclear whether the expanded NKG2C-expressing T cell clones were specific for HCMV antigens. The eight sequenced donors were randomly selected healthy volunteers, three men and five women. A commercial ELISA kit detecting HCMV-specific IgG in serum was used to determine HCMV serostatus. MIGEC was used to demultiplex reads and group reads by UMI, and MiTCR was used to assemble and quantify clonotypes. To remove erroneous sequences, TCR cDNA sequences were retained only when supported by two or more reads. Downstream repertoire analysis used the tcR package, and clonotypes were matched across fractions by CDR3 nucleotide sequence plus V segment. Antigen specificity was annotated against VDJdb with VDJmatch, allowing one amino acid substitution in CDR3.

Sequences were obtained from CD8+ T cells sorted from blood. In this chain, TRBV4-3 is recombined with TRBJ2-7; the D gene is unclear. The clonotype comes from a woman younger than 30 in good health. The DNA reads TGCGCCAGCAGCCAAGGCAGGCTCTACGAGCAGTACTTC. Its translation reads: CASSQGRLYEQYF.